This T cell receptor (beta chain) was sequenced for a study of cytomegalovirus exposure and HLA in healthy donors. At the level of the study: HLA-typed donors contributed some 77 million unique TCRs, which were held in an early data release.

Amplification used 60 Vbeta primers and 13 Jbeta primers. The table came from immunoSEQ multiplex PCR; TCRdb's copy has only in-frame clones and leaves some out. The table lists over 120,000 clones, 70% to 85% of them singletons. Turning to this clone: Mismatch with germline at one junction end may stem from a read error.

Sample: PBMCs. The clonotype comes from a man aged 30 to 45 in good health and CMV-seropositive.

CDR3 amino acids: CSSSPGTATNEKLFF. CDR3 coding DNA: TGTTCCAGCAGCCCTGGGACAGCAACTAATGAAAAACTGTTTTTT. The chain links TRBV7-9 to TRBJ1-4; 7 bases fit TRBD1. The germline gives CDR1 SEHNR, CDR2 FQNEAQ (reference sequence). The CDR3 has 15 amino acids.